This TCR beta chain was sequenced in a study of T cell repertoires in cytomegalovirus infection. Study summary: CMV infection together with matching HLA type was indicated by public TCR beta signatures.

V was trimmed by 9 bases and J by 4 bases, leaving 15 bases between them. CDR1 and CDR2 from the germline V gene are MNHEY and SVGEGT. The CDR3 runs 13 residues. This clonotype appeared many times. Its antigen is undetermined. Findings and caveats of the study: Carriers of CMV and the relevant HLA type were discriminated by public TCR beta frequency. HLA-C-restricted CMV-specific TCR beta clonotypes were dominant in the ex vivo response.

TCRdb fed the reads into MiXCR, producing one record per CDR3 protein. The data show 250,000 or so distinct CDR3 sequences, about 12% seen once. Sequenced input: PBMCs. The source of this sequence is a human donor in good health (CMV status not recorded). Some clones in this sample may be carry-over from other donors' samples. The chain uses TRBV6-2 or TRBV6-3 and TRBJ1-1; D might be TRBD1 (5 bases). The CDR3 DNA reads TGTGCCAGTAGGGACCCGGCGGGCACTGAAGCTTTCTTT. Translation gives CASRDPAGTEAFF.